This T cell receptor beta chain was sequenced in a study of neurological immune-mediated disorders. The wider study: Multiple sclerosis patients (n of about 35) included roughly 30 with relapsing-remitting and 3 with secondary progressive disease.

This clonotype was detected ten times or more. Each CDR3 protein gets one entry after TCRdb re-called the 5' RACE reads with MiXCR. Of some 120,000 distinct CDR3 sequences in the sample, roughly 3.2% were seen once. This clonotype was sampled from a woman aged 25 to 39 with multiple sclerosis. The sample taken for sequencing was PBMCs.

The CDR3 sequence is CASSIGPAEKLFF. CDR3 nucleotide sequence: TGTGCCAGCAGCATTGGACCGGCTGAAAAACTGTTTTTT. This chain links TRBV12-3 or TRBV12-4 with TRBJ1-4; unclear D gene. Trimming pared 6 bases from V and 7 bases from J, leaving 12 bases between. This CDR3 contains 13 residues.